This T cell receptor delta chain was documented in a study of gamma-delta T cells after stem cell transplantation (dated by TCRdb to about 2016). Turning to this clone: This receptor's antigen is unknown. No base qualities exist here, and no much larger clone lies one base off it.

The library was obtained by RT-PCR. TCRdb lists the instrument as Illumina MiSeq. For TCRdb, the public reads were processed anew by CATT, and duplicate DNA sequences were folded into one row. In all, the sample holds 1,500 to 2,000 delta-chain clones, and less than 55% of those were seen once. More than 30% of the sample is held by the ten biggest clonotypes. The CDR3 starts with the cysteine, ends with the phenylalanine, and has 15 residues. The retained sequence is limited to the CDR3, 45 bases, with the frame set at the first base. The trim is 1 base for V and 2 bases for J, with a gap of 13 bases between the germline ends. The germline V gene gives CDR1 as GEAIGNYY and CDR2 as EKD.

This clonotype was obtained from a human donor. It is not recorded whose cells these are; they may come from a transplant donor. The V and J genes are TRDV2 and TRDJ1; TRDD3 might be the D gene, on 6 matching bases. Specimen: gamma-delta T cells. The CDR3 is CACDTVGGLTDKLIF. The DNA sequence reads TGTGCCTGTGACACTGTTGGGGGTCTAACCGATAAACTCATCTTT.